The present TCR beta chain was sequenced within a study of naive and memory T cell subsets. Four PCR rounds used nested alpha and beta constant region primers plus the SP2 primer. TCRdb itself ran the 5' RACE reads through MiXCR, one entry per CDR3 protein. The sample includes about 62,000 distinct CDR3 sequences, 7% to 8% of them seen just once. The library had UMIs added by 3' ligation of an oligonucleotide to TCR cDNA. Whole-blood samples were over 2 ml of peripheral blood from healthy adult volunteers. This clonotype was observed many times. Germline-derived CDR1 and CDR2 are SQVTM and ANQGSEA. Trimming cost V 6 bases and J 1 base; bases outside gene matches: 6. This CDR3 spans 14 amino acids.

This chain links TRBV29-1 with TRBJ1-5; 7 bases map to TRBD1. This receptor was obtained from a female donor in good health. For the CDR3, the DNA is TGCAGCGTATTTCAGGGGGTCAGCAATCAGCCCCAGCATTTT. Protein product: CSVFQGVSNQPQHF.